This T cell receptor (beta chain) was captured by sequencing in a study of CD8+ T cells in alopecia areata (dated by TCRdb to 2016 to 2019). As for the study more broadly: High-throughput TCRbeta sequencing was used to examine T cell clonal expansion in alopecia areata in both the C3H/HeJ mouse model and human patients. TCRbeta CDR3 regions were amplified by immunoSEQ multiplex PCR using 35 Vbeta forward and 13 Jbeta reverse primers. RNA was obtained with the PAXgene miRNA kit for fixed scalp, the miRNeasy kit for PBMCs, and the RNeasy kit for mouse skin. On the human side, TCRbeta sequencing was run on scalp tissue and on sorted CD4+ and CD8+ peripheral blood T cells from healthy controls and from alopecia areata patients with either patchy or totalis/universalis disease. Clonality in the scalp was compared among normal scalp (n=4), patchy alopecia areata scalp (n=8), and alopecia totalis/universalis scalp (n=8).

As for this clone: Which antigen it targets is not known. Nothing much larger sits one base from this clone, and base qualities are not available.

Study-level results and caveats: Unlike mouse skin, where gammadelta T cells dominate, normal human skin contains resident alphabeta T cells that get sequenced too, which complicates analysis of the scalp TCR repertoire. Shared TCR sequences between patients were less evident than in mice, which may be partly attributable to HLA diversity in the patient population. Higher clonality and more expanded CD8+ clones were observed in lesional scalp than in normal scalp, particularly in alopecia totalis/universalis, a finding suggestive of antigenic drive.

Peripheral blood and lesional scalp punch biopsies were obtained from patients with alopecia areata. PBMCs were isolated by density centrifugation and stained for CD3, CD4 and CD8, and CD4+ and CD8+ T cells were sorted on a FACSAria. As part of a multicenter biomarker study, untreated alopecia areata patients were recruited. In 5 or 6 patients from the biomarker study, blood CD8+ T cells were sorted further into NKG2D-low and NKG2D-high fractions. Library method: the immunoSEQ multiplex PCR assay. To provide template for TCR sequencing, every sample had RNA extracted and reverse transcribed into cDNA. SuperScript III was used to make first-strand cDNA, primed with a 2:1 mix of oligo-dT and random hexamers. Amplification bias was assessed with a synthetic immune receptor repertoire, and residual bias was removed computationally. Per the source publication's procedure: Raw reads were preprocessed to remove errors, and CDR3 was defined by IMGT conventions from the conserved cysteine to phenylalanine. Clonality was computed as 1 minus the Shannon entropy, with the entropy normalized by log2 of the number of productive unique TCRs. Whether scalp clones were CD4 or CD8 was inferred by matching scalp TCRbeta sequences against CD4 and CD8 repertoires sorted from blood. As stored in TCRdb, this immuneACCESS dataset retains in-frame rearrangements with V and J assigned. A fraction of the clones does not appear; measured against another copy, unresolved V genes explain less than half of the discrepancy, and the remainder lacks a known reason. The DNA gave D and trimming, while V, J and clone size come from that table. The sample has 30,000 to 35,000 clones on record, around 60% of them singletons. The leading ten clones occupy 40% of the sample.

This TCR was sampled from a human donor with alopecia areata. Sample: NKG2D-high CD8+ T cells sorted from blood. The cell subset or site label, read with the paper, signifies: sorted CD8+ NKG2D-high blood T cells.

The bases read TGTGCCAGCAGGATGAACACCGGGGAGCTGTTTTTT. This sequence encodes CASRMNTGELFF. The receptor chain draws on TRBV7-2 and TRBJ2-2; no D gene is confidently identified. As encoded in the germline V gene, CDR1 is SGHTA while CDR2 is FQGNSA. V and J lose 6 bases and 1 base, and a span of 3 bases separates them. Taken from cysteine to phenylalanine, the CDR3 has 12 residues. CDR3 DNA only is kept here, 36 bases in frame from base 1.